Below are 32 T cell receptor beta chains sequenced from a single sample in a study of CD8 T cells in Susac syndrome. With random hexamers, reverse transcription was performed on about 0.45 to 1 ug of RNA. Using its own MiXCR run on the immunoSEQ multiplex PCR reads, TCRdb lists one record per CDR3 protein. The table shows 90,000 to 150,000 distinct CDR3 sequences, with 85% to 95% occurring only once. The material sequenced was CD8+ T cells from PBMCs. These receptors all stem from a human donor in good health.

The chain recombines TRBV4-2 with TRBJ2-7; 10 bases align to TRBD2. CDR1 LGHNA and CDR2 YNFKEQ come from the germline V gene. This CDR3 contains 16 residues. J lost 0 bases, V lost 1 base, and 3 bases had no gene match. The CDR3 loop is CASSQGASGGSYEQYF. The DNA for the CDR3 is TGTGCCAGCAGCCAAGGGGCTAGCGGGGGCTCCTACGAGCAGTACTTC.

This clonotype occurred once. The rearrangement links TRBV6-2 or TRBV6-3 to TRBJ1-2, with TRBD1 as a possible D gene (6 bases). V lost 6 bases and J 8 bases, leaving 16 bases between the germline ends. The CDR3 has 13 residues. Per the germline V gene, CDR1 is MNHEY and CDR2 is SVGEGT. The CDR3: CASSISGVVGYTF. The CDR3 DNA sequence: TGTGCCAGCAGCATATCAGGGGTTGTCGGCTACACCTTC.

The chain couples TRBV9 to TRBJ1-1, with TRBD1 as a possible D gene (5 bases). This CDR3 has 15 amino acids. The germline V and J ends were trimmed by 3 bases and 6 bases, with 18 bases remaining between them. The V gene's germline CDR1 is SGDLS and CDR2 YYNGEE. The CDR3 DNA reads as TGTGCCAGCAGCGCTCGAGGTGGGGGAGGCCCTGAAGCTTTCTTT. It is translated as CASSARGGGGPEAFF. Complete variable domain (other parts from reference TRBV9 and TRBJ1-1): DSGVTQTPKHLITATGQRVTLRCSPRSGDLSVYWYQQSLDQGLQFLIQYYNGEERAKGNILERFSAQQFPDLHSELNLSSLELGDSALYFCASSARGGGGPEAFFGQGTRLTVV.

The V and J genes are TRBV12-3 or TRBV12-4 and TRBJ2-2, with TRBD1 matching 9 bases. J was trimmed by 0 bases and V by 5 bases; bases with no gene match: 1. The CDR3 loop spans 15 amino acids. CDR3 sequence: CASSGTGSNTGELFF. CDR3 coding DNA: TGTGCCAGCAGTGGGACAGGGTCGAACACCGGGGAGCTGTTTTTT.

The chain combines TRBV5-1 with TRBJ1-1; D is perhaps TRBD1 (6 bases). The V and J ends lost 4 bases and 3 bases respectively, with 16 bases between them. The CDR3 is made up of 15 amino acids. Germline V gene lookup returns CDR1 SGHRS and CDR2 YFSETQ. DNA for the CDR3: TGCGCCAGCAGCGAGGACAGCCTACCTTACACTGAAGCTTTCTTT. This gives the protein CASSEDSLPYTEAFF.

V and J are TRBV18 and TRBJ2-3; possibly TRBD1 for D (6 bases). CDR3 length equals 14 residues. The ends were cut back, 8 bases at V and 2 bases at J, with 14 bases in the middle. Germline V gene lookup returns CDR1 KGHSH and CDR2 LQKENI. CDR3 coding DNA: TGTGCCAGCCAAGTCGGACAGACCACAGATACGCAGTATTTT. Protein sequence: CASQVGQTTDTQYF.

This chain uses TRBV7-9 with TRBJ2-5; TRBD2 matches at 11 bases. This CDR3 is 18 amino acids long. Germline values: CDR1 SEHNR, CDR2 FQNEAQ (reference sequence). Unmatched junction bases numbered 17, after V lost 6 bases and J lost 5 bases. Written as DNA, the CDR3 is TGTGCCAGCAGGGGACTAGCGGCCGGAACGACCAAAAGGGAGACCCAGTACTTC. As protein: CASRGLAAGTTKRETQYF.

The chain couples TRBV30 to TRBJ1-5; no clear D. V shed 0 bases and J shed 1 base, with 13 bases lying between them. Germline-derived CDR1 and CDR2 are GTSNPN and SVGIG (reference sequence). The length of the CDR3 is 16 residues. CDR3 region: CAWSVPTINSNQPQHF. CDR3 DNA: TGTGCCTGGAGTGTACCTACTATTAACAGCAATCAGCCCCAGCATTTT.

The CDR3 region has the DNA TGTGCCAGCAGTTTTAGTACGACAGGTAAAGAGACCCAGTACTTC. Residues: CASSFSTTGKETQYF. The gene calls are TRBV28 and TRBJ2-5, with D possibly TRBD1 on 6 matching bases. Trimming pared 3 bases from V and 3 bases from J, leaving 14 bases between. The CDR3 loop spans 15 amino acids. CDR1 is MDHEN, CDR2 SYDVKM, per germline.

The table lists this clonotype with a count of one. The V gene is TRBV9, the J gene TRBJ1-3; D remains ambiguous. The CDR3 runs 15 residues. With 3 bases removed from V and 0 bases from J, the gap between germline ends came to 10 bases. The germline CDR1 and CDR2 sequences are SGDLS and YYNGEE. The CDR3 sequence is CASSATDSSGNTIYF. The CDR3 DNA reads TGTGCCAGCAGCGCCACGGACTCCTCTGGAAACACCATATATTTT.

The genes are TRBV11-2 and TRBJ2-7, with D tentatively TRBD1 (6 bases). Germline loops: CDR1 SGHAT, CDR2 FQNNGV. Trimming took 1 base from V and 6 from J, leaving 19 bases between them. This CDR3 contains 16 residues. CDR3 in amino acids: CASSLVPAGAAVEQYF. The CDR3 DNA is TGTGCCAGCAGCTTAGTTCCAGCAGGGGCGGCCGTCGAGCAGTACTTC.

This clonotype was observed once. The chain couples TRBV20-1 to TRBJ1-1; D is unclear. V was pared by 7 bases and J by 1 base, with 10 bases between. This CDR3 is built from 12 residues. Germline CDR1 DFQATT, CDR2 SNEGSKA (reference sequence). In DNA, the CDR3 is TGCAGTGTTCTCGGGAGGAACACTGAAGCTTTCTTT. This sequence encodes CSVLGRNTEAFF.

The chain has TRBV3-1 and TRBJ1-1; D is unresolved. CDR1 LGHDT and CDR2 YNNKEL come from the germline V gene (reference sequence). Trimming removed 3 bases from V and 6 bases from J, with 11 bases in between. The CDR3 length is 13 residues. CDR3 nucleotide sequence: TGTGCCAGCAGCCACGGGTTCTCAGCTGAAGCTTTCTTT. Amino acids: CASSHGFSAEAFF.

The rearrangement uses TRBV4-2 and TRBJ2-1; 7 bases match TRBD2. Germline CDR1 is LGHNA and CDR2 is YNFKEQ. This CDR3 is built from 14 residues. Unmatched junction bases numbered 5, after V lost 0 bases and J lost 9 bases. The CDR3 sequence is CASSQEGGWGEQFF. CDR3 coding DNA: TGTGCCAGCAGCCAAGAGGGAGGGTGGGGTGAGCAGTTCTTC.

This rearrangement joins TRBV19 to TRBJ1-2; 7 nucleotides agree with TRBD1. J lost 4 bases, V lost 2 bases, and 13 bases had no gene match. CDR3 length equals 17 residues. Germline CDR1 LNHDA, CDR2 SQIVND (reference sequence). CDR3 DNA sequence: TGTGCCAGTAGTATATGGGGCTCGACAGGGAGGCCCTATGGCTACACCTTC. It is translated as CASSIWGSTGRPYGYTF.

The rearrangement joins TRBV29-1 to TRBJ1-1; tentatively, D is TRBD1 (6 bases). Trimming stripped 2 bases from V and 6 bases from J, with 13 bases between. This CDR3 is 13 amino acids long. Germline V gene lookup returns CDR1 SQVTM and CDR2 ANQGSEA. In DNA form, the CDR3 reads TGCAGCGTTGAACCGTGGGGGGGCCCTGAAGCTTTCTTT. Its translation: CSVEPWGGPEAFF.

This rearrangement joins TRBV29-1 to TRBJ2-6; tentatively, D is TRBD1 (5 bases). Germline values: CDR1 SQVTM, CDR2 ANQGSEA. V shed 6 bases and J shed 1 base, with 10 bases lying between them. This CDR3 contains 14 residues. CDR3 residues: CSVGRVSGANVLTF. CDR3 DNA sequence: TGCAGCGTGGGCAGGGTATCTGGGGCCAACGTCCTGACTTTC.

In its sample, this clonotype was seen once. The gene calls are TRBV6-1 and TRBJ1-2; tentative D call: TRBD1 (5 bases). Per the germline V gene, CDR1 is MNHNS and CDR2 is SASEGT. The CDR3 consists of 16 residues. V dropped 5 bases and J dropped 7 bases, with 23 bases sitting between them. The CDR3 coding sequence is TGTGCCAGCAGTCAATCCGGGGCGCAGGGAGGGGTTGGCTACACCTTC. Amino acid sequence: CASSQSGAQGGVGYTF.

V usage is TRBV5-6 and J usage is TRBJ1-2; 9 nucleotides match TRBD1. Germline-derived CDR1 and CDR2 are SGHDT and YYEEEE. J was trimmed by 2 bases and V by 0 bases; bases with no gene match: 2. CDR3 length equals 15 residues. The CDR3 here is CASSLVDRGNYGYTF. The DNA for the CDR3 is TGTGCCAGCAGCTTGGTGGACAGGGGAAACTATGGCTACACCTTC.

V gene TRBV29-1 combines with J gene TRBJ2-1, with TRBD2 identical over 8 bases. Unmatched junction bases numbered 17, after V lost 6 bases and J lost 4 bases. CDR3 length: 17 amino acids. The germline gives CDR1 SQVTM, CDR2 ANQGSEA. Written as DNA, the CDR3 is TGCAGCGTCGCCTCCGGCTTCGCGGGGGGACTTTACAATGAGCAGTTCTTC. The encoded protein is CSVASGFAGGLYNEQFF.

CDR3 amino acids: CASSLMAYEQYF. DNA of the CDR3: TGTGCCAGCAGCTTAATGGCGTACGAGCAGTACTTC. This sequence joins TRBV7-8 and TRBJ2-7, with unresolved D. V was shortened by 2 bases and J by 4 bases, with 6 bases between the two germline ends. CDR3 length: 12 residues. Germline CDR1 and CDR2: SGHVS and FQNEAQ.

V gene TRBV3-1 combines with J gene TRBJ2-3; D is perhaps TRBD2 (6 bases). Germline lookup yields CDR1 LGHDT and CDR2 YNNKEL (reference sequence). The germline V and J ends were trimmed by 2 bases and 0 bases, with 12 bases remaining between them. This CDR3 is 16 amino acids long. In nucleotides, the CDR3 is TGTGCCAGCAGCCAACCCGGGGACTCTAGCACAGATACGCAGTATTTT. As protein: CASSQPGDSSTDTQYF.

This chain connects TRBV13 to TRBJ1-5; D perhaps matches TRBD1 (6 bases). V was trimmed by 3 bases and J by 5 bases, leaving 8 bases between them. Per germline, CDR1 PRHDT and CDR2 FYEKMQ (reference sequence). The CDR3 consists of 13 residues. CDR3 DNA: TGTGCCAGCAGCTTCTCAGGGGATCAGCCCCAGCATTTT. As protein: CASSFSGDQPQHF.

The chain employs TRBV5-1 and TRBJ2-2, with TRBD1 matching over 9 bases. Germline V CDR1 and CDR2: SGHRS, YFSETQ. The length of the CDR3 is 16 residues. V shed 4 bases, J shed 6 bases, and the junction held 10 bases outside the gene matches. The CDR3 region has the DNA TGCGCCAGCAGCCCCCAGGGACAGGGTTTTTCCGGGGAGCTGTTTTTT. Residues: CASSPQGQGFSGELFF.

The chain couples TRBV7-2 to TRBJ2-1; TRBD2 matches at 9 bases. J was trimmed by 9 bases and V by 3 bases; bases with no gene match: 6. Germline V gene data show CDR1 as SGHTA and CDR2 as FQGNSA. The CDR3 has 14 residues. The chain's CDR3 is CASSFGGGGAEQFF. Written as DNA, the CDR3 is TGTGCCAGCAGCTTCGGCGGGGGGGGCGCTGAGCAGTTCTTC.

The chain joins TRBV5-1 to TRBJ2-1; 9 nucleotides line up with TRBD2. Germline V gene lookup returns CDR1 SGHRS and CDR2 YFSETQ. This CDR3 has 16 residues. V lost 2 bases and J lost 0; bases outside the gene matches: 3. The CDR3 loop reads CASSFLRGGSYNEQFF. CDR3 bases: TGCGCCAGCAGCTTCCTGCGGGGGGGCTCCTACAATGAGCAGTTCTTC. Full variable domain (outside the CDR3, taken from reference TRBV5-1 and TRBJ2-1): KAGVTQTPRYLIKTRGQQVTLSCSPISGHRSVSWYQQTPGQGLQFLFEYFSETQRNKGNFPGRFSGRQFSNSRSEMNVSTLELGDSALYLCASSFLRGGSYNEQFFGPGTRLTVL.

This rearrangement joins TRBV3-1 to TRBJ1-4; D is unclear. The germline V and J ends were trimmed by 1 base and 6 bases, with 6 bases remaining between them. The germline V gene encodes CDR1 LGHDT and CDR2 YNNKEL (reference sequence). The CDR3 loop spans 13 amino acids. The CDR3 DNA is TGTGCCAGCAGCCAAGTTCCAGATGAAAAACTGTTTTTT. It encodes CASSQVPDEKLFF.

The gene calls are TRBV12-3 or TRBV12-4 and TRBJ1-5; a possible D gene is TRBD1 (5 bases). V shed 3 bases and J shed 5 bases, with 14 bases lying between them. This CDR3 comprises 15 residues. This CDR3 is CASSFRQGDYQPQHF. The CDR3 DNA sequence: TGTGCCAGCAGTTTTCGCCAAGGGGATTATCAGCCCCAGCATTTT.

The rearrangement joins TRBV7-2 to TRBJ1-2; TRBD1 aligns across 8 bases. Germline CDR1 SGHTA, CDR2 FQGNSA. CDR3 length: 15 residues. Unmatched junction bases numbered 8, after V lost 5 bases and J lost 3 bases. The CDR3, as DNA: TGTGCCAGCAGCGCTCCGGGACAGGAGGACTATGGCTACACCTTC. Translated, it gives CASSAPGQEDYGYTF. Full variable domain (missing parts from reference TRBV7-2 and TRBJ1-2): GAGVSQSPSNKVTEKGKDVELRCDPISGHTALYWYRQSLGQGLEFLIYFQGNSAPDKSGLPSDRFSAERTGGSVSTLTIQRTQQEDSAVYLCASSAPGQEDYGYTFGSGTRLTVV.

The J gene is TRBJ2-6, the V gene TRBV29-1; D is undetermined. V was shortened by 4 bases and J by 0 bases, with 7 bases between the two germline ends. This CDR3 contains 14 residues. The germline V gene has CDR1 SQVTM and CDR2 ANQGSEA. CDR3 coding DNA: TGCAGCGTTGTCTTGAACTCTGGGGCCAACGTCCTGACTTTC. The encoded protein is CSVVLNSGANVLTF.

This chain connects TRBV5-1 to TRBJ2-1, with 7 bases identical to TRBD2. The CDR3 runs to 14 residues. The ends lost 2 bases at V and 5 bases at J; junction bases unmatched: 4. From germline, CDR1 is SGHRS and CDR2 YFSETQ. This CDR3 reads CASSLPAGNNEQFF. CDR3 bases: TGCGCCAGCAGCTTACCAGCGGGAAACAATGAGCAGTTCTTC.

This clonotype showed up just once. V gene TRBV14 combines with J gene TRBJ2-5; D not certain. The CDR3 covers 13 residues. The germline CDR1 and CDR2 sequences are SGHDN and FVKESK. The ends were cut back, 0 bases at V and 6 bases at J, with 8 bases in the middle. CDR3 sequence reads: CASSQDLVQTQYF. The CDR3 nucleotides read TGTGCCAGCAGCCAAGACCTTGTTCAGACCCAGTACTTC.